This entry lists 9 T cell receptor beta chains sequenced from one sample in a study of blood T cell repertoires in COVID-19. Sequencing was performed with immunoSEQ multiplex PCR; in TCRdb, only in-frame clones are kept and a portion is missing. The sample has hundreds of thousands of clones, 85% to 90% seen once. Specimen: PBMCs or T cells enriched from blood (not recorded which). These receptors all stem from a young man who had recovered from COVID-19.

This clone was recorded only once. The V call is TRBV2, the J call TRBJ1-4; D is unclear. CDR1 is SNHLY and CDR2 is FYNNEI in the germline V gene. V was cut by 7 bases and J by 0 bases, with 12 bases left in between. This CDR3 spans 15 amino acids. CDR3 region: CASNRQRPTNEKLFF. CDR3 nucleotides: TGTGCCAGCAATCGGCAGCGCCCAACTAATGAAAAACTGTTTTTT.

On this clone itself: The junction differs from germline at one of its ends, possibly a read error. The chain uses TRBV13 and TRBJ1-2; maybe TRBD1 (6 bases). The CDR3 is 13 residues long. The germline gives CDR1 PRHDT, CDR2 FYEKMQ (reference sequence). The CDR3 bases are TGTGCCAGCAGCGCCTTAGCAGGACAGCCTTTCCCCTTC. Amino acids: CASSALAGQPFPF.

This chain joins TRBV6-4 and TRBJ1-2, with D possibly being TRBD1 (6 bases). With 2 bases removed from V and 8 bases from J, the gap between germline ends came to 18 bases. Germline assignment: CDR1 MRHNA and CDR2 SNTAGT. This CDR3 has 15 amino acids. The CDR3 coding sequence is TGTGCCAGCAGTGACAAGGTAGACAGGTTCGAAGGCTACACCTTC. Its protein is CASSDKVDRFEGYTF.

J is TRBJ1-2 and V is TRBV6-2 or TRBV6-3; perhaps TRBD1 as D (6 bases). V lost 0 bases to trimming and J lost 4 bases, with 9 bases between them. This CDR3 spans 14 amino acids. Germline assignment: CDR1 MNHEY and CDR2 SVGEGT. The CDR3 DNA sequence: TGTGCCAGCAGTTACTCGTGGGGGCCCTATGGCTACACCTTC. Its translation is CASSYSWGPYGYTF.

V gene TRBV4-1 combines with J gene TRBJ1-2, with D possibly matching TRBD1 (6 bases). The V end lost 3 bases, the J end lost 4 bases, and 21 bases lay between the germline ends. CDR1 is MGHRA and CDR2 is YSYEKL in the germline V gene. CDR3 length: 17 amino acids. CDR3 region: CASSQHPTGGSAYGYTF. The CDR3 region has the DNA TGCGCCAGCAGCCAGCACCCGACAGGAGGAAGCGCCTATGGCTACACCTTC.

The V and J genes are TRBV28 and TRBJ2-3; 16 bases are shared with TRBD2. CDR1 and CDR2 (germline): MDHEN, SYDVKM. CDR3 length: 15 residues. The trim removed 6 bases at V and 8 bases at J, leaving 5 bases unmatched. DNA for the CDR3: TGTGCCAGCAGCTCTGGGACTAGCGGGAGGGTTACGCAGTATTTT. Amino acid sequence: CASSSGTSGRVTQYF.

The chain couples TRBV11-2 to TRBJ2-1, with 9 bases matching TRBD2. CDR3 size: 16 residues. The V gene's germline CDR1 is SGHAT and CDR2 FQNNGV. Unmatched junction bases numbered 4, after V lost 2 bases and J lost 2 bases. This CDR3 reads CASSLRREGPYNEQFF. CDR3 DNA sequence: TGTGCCAGCAGCTTACGGCGGGAGGGGCCCTACAATGAGCAGTTCTTC.

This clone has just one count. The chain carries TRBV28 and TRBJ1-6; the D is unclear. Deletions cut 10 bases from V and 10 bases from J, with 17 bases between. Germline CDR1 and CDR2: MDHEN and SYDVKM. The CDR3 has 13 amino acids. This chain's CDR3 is CATGLGFSSPLHF. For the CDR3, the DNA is TGTGCCACGGGGTTAGGGTTCTCCTCACCCCTCCACTTT. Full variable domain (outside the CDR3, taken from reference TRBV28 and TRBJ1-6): DVKVTQSSRYLVKRTGEKVFLECVQDMDHENMFWYRQDPGLGLRLIYFSYDVKMKEKGDIPEGYSVSREKKERFSLILESASTNQTSMYLCATGLGFSSPLHFGNGTRLTVT.

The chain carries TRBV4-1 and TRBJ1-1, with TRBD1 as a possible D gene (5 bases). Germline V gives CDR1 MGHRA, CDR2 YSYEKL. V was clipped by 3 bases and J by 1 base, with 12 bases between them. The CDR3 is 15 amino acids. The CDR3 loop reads CASSQAGPKNTEAFF. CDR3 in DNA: TGCGCCAGCAGCCAGGCGGGGCCGAAGAACACTGAAGCTTTCTTT.